Below, 23 T cell receptor beta chains from the same sample are listed, as sequenced in a study of blood T cell repertoires in COVID-19. Profiling relied on immunoSEQ multiplex PCR, and the TCRdb table lists in-frame clones only, not all of them. The table includes around 110,000 clones, 70% to 80% detected once. The sample consisted of peripheral blood. The receptors were sampled from a human donor with acute or convalescent COVID-19. The donor label of this sample is uncertain.

This sequence joins TRBV4-2 and TRBJ1-2; TRBD1 matches at 9 bases. The germline V gene has CDR1 LGHNA and CDR2 YNFKEQ. The CDR3 is made up of 14 amino acids. J was trimmed by 5 bases and V by 4 bases; bases with no gene match: 5. The CDR3 nucleotides read TGTGCCAGCAGCCGGACAGGGGAGCTATATGGCTACACCTTC. Residues: CASSRTGELYGYTF.

The rearrangement joins TRBV7-9 to TRBJ1-2; possible D gene TRBD1, 6 bases. V was trimmed by 1 base and J by 8 bases, leaving 14 bases between them. The CDR3 loop spans 14 amino acids. Germline CDR1 reads SEHNR; CDR2 reads FQNEAQ (reference sequence). Here the CDR3 DNA reads TGTGCCAGCAGCTTAGTTAGCTGGGGGCACGGCTACACCTTC. It yields the protein CASSLVSWGHGYTF.

The chain couples TRBV19 to TRBJ1-1; D gene unclear. The germline CDR1 and CDR2 sequences are LNHDA and SQIVND (reference sequence). The CDR3 is made up of 12 amino acids. The V end was cut by 0 bases, the J end by 9 bases, with 8 bases between. Written as DNA, the CDR3 is TGTGCCAGTAGTATAGACTACAGTAAAGCTTTCTTT. This sequence encodes CASSIDYSKAFF.

V usage is TRBV30 and J usage is TRBJ1-2, with D maybe TRBD1 (5 bases). Trimming removed 0 bases at V and 4 bases at J, with 12 bases between. The CDR3 consists of 14 residues. The germline V gene has CDR1 GTSNPN and CDR2 SVGIG (reference sequence). Here the CDR3 reads CAWSVVGDSYGYTF. The CDR3 bases are TGTGCCTGGAGTGTTGTAGGGGATAGCTATGGCTACACCTTC.

The gene calls are TRBV29-1 and TRBJ1-1; D is perhaps TRBD1 (6 bases). The V end was cut by 6 bases, the J end by 6 bases, with 11 bases between. Germline-derived CDR1 and CDR2 are SQVTM and ANQGSEA. The CDR3 extends over 11 amino acids. This chain's CDR3 is CSVARGPEAFF. The CDR3 DNA reads TGCAGCGTGGCCAGGGGCCCTGAAGCTTTCTTT.

Here the CDR3 reads CASSPRRDGELFF. As DNA, the CDR3 is TGTGCCAGCAGCCCCCGGCGGGACGGGGAGCTGTTTTTT. The rearrangement uses TRBV4-2 and TRBJ2-2; tentative D call: TRBD2 (6 bases). V shed 4 bases and J shed 7 bases, with 10 bases lying between them. The CDR3 sequence is 13 residues long. Germline assignment: CDR1 LGHNA and CDR2 YNFKEQ.

A few counts support this clone. The chain has TRBV7-8 and TRBJ1-1; D is uncertain. The CDR3 totals 13 residues. From germline, CDR1 is SGHVS and CDR2 FQNEAQ. With 2 bases removed from V and 0 bases from J, the gap between germline ends came to 4 bases. CDR3 bases: TGTGCCAGCAGCTTATTCTTGAACACTGAAGCTTTCTTT. Translating it yields CASSLFLNTEAFF.

The CDR3 coding sequence is TGTGCCAGCAGCTTTTCGGGGAACACTGAAGCTTTCTTT. It is translated as CASSFSGNTEAFF. The rearrangement links TRBV7-3 to TRBJ1-1, with D unresolved. Looked up from germline, CDR1 is SGHTA and CDR2 is FQGTGA. This CDR3 spans 13 amino acids. Deletions cut 3 bases from V and 1 base from J, with 6 bases between.

V and J are TRBV11-2 and TRBJ2-5; 8 bases line up with TRBD2. With 5 bases clipped from V and 2 bases from J, the junction kept 4 bases outside the gene matches. This CDR3 contains 14 residues. Germline V gene lookup returns CDR1 SGHAT and CDR2 FQNNGV. DNA for the CDR3: TGTGCCAGCAGCCGACTAGCGTCACAAGAGACCCAGTACTTC. Amino acids: CASSRLASQETQYF.

There are many counts of this clone. The chain carries TRBV7-9 and TRBJ1-2, with a tentative D call TRBD1 (5 bases). The CDR3 sequence is 17 residues long. Deletions cut 1 base from V and 3 bases from J, with 18 bases between. Germline loops: CDR1 SEHNR, CDR2 FQNEAQ (reference sequence). Written as DNA, the CDR3 is TGTGCCAGCAGCTTAGAGCTCGGCGGGGCCCGAGACTATGGCTACACCTTC. It encodes CASSLELGGARDYGYTF.

This clone was counted many times. The chain recombines TRBV4-2 with TRBJ2-7, with TRBD1 matching 10 bases. Trimming at V came to 3 bases and at J to 3 bases, leaving 5 bases not matched to a gene. Germline CDR1 is LGHNA and CDR2 is YNFKEQ. This CDR3 contains 15 residues. The DNA for the CDR3 is TGTGCCAGCAGCCACCGCGGGGACAGGGGCTACGAGCAGTACTTC. Translation: CASSHRGDRGYEQYF.

V usage is TRBV4-2 and J usage is TRBJ2-5; possible D gene TRBD2, 6 bases. Trimming cost V 1 base and J 1 base, with 10 bases left between them. The CDR3 totals 15 residues. Germline V CDR1 and CDR2: LGHNA, YNFKEQ. Here the CDR3 reads CASSQAAGPQETQYF. Here the CDR3 DNA reads TGTGCCAGCAGCCAAGCGGCGGGGCCCCAAGAGACCCAGTACTTC.

The chain couples TRBV27 to TRBJ2-1; tentatively, D is TRBD1 (5 bases). V was cut by 5 bases and J by 4 bases, with 15 bases left in between. Germline lookup yields CDR1 MNHEY and CDR2 SMNVEV (reference sequence). The CDR3 spans 15 residues. The CDR3 DNA reads as TGTGCCAGCAGTCCCCTAAGGGGCCGGTACAATGAGCAGTTCTTC. Residues: CASSPLRGRYNEQFF.

This clone rates as medium-sized. The chain couples TRBV4-2 to TRBJ2-3; 16 bases align to TRBD2. Germline V CDR1 and CDR2: LGHNA, YNFKEQ. The trim removed 4 bases at V and 4 bases at J, leaving 2 bases unmatched. The CDR3 loop spans 16 amino acids. This chain's CDR3 is CASSPGLAGGPDTQYF. The CDR3 DNA is TGTGCCAGCAGCCCGGGACTAGCGGGGGGGCCAGATACGCAGTATTTT.

The chain employs TRBV10-2 and TRBJ1-1; D is undetermined. Between the trimmed V and J ends, which lost 2 bases and 1 base, there was a span of 5 bases. CDR3 length: 13 amino acids. Germline V gives CDR1 WSHSY, CDR2 SAAADI. CDR3 residues: CASSEGRNTEAFF. The DNA of the CDR3 is TGCGCCAGCAGTGAGGGCCGGAACACTGAAGCTTTCTTT.

The chain has TRBV2 and TRBJ2-7, with 10 bases aligning to TRBD2. The CDR3 loop spans 14 amino acids. V lost 7 bases, J lost 2 bases, and 5 bases stayed unmatched. The V gene's germline CDR1 is SNHLY and CDR2 FYNNEI. The CDR3 nucleotides are TGTGCCAGCAAAGTAGCGGGGGGACCCTACGAGCAGTACGTC. Translation: CASKVAGGPYEQYV.

The V call is TRBV27, the J call TRBJ2-5; 9 bases line up with TRBD2. The CDR3 has 16 amino acids. V was clipped by 2 bases and J by 4 bases; unmatched bases: 8. Germline CDR1 reads MNHEY; CDR2 reads SMNVEV (reference sequence). The CDR3 DNA sequence: TGTGCCAGCAGTTTAGGGGGCGGGGGGGCGTTAGAGACCCAGTACTTC. This codes for CASSLGGGGALETQYF.

The sample holds many counts of this clone. The V call is TRBV4-2, the J call TRBJ1-6, with D tentatively TRBD1 (5 bases). The CDR3 length is 14 residues. V was pared by 5 bases and J by 3 bases, with 8 bases between. Germline assignment: CDR1 LGHNA and CDR2 YNFKEQ. CDR3 in amino acids: CASSDGGYNSPLHF. The CDR3 coding sequence is TGTGCCAGCAGCGACGGGGGCTATAATTCACCCCTCCACTTT.

The J gene is TRBJ2-1, the V gene TRBV5-1; 7 nucleotides agree with TRBD1. The CDR3 length is 19 residues. Unmatched junction bases numbered 16, after V lost 2 bases and J lost 2 bases. Germline V CDR1 and CDR2: SGHRS, YFSETQ. CDR3 sequence (DNA): TGCGCCAGCAGCTTTCACCTGCCCCCCAGGGGGAGAACCTACAATGAGCAGTTCTTC. It codes for CASSFHLPPRGRTYNEQFF. Complete variable domain (other parts from reference TRBV5-1 and TRBJ2-1): KAGVTQTPRYLIKTRGQQVTLSCSPISGHRSVSWYQQTPGQGLQFLFEYFSETQRNKGNFPGRFSGRQFSNSRSEMNVSTLELGDSALYLCASSFHLPPRGRTYNEQFFGPGTRLTVL.

The gene calls are TRBV11-2 and TRBJ2-5; 10 bases map to TRBD1. CDR3 length equals 15 residues. With V trimmed by 3 bases and J by 4 bases, 5 bases remained unmatched. Germline V gene lookup returns CDR1 SGHAT and CDR2 FQNNGV. CDR3 in amino acids: CASSFRDRGPETQYF. The CDR3 DNA follows: TGTGCCAGCAGCTTCCGGGACAGGGGTCCAGAGACCCAGTACTTC.

The rearrangement uses TRBV2 and TRBJ2-3, with a possible D match to TRBD1 (6 bases). This CDR3 region has 14 residues. The germline CDR1 and CDR2 sequences are SNHLY and FYNNEI. V gave up 10 bases and J gave up 0 bases, with 14 bases separating them. CDR3 sequence (DNA): TGTGCCACCCAGGACAGTTCTAGCACAGATACGCAGTATTTT. Its protein product is CATQDSSSTDTQYF.

The chain has TRBV7-9 and TRBJ2-1; D uncertain. Trimming shortened V by 4 bases and J by 4 bases, and 14 bases separated the two germline ends. This CDR3 region has 15 residues. The germline V gene has CDR1 SEHNR and CDR2 FQNEAQ (reference sequence). The CDR3 nucleotides read TGTGCCAGCAGCTCCCGACACCGACCTTACAATGAGCAGTTCTTC. Its translation is CASSSRHRPYNEQFF.

V is TRBV5-1 and J is TRBJ1-4; D may be TRBD1 (5 bases). CDR3 length: 14 amino acids. Germline assignment: CDR1 SGHRS and CDR2 YFSETQ. The germline V and J ends were trimmed by 6 bases and 6 bases, with 15 bases remaining between them. As DNA, the CDR3 is TGCGCCAGCAAGTCTCAGGGTTTTGATGAAAAACTGTTTTTT. It yields the protein CASKSQGFDEKLFF.